Here is one T cell receptor (beta chain) with its context. This record comes from a study of blood T cell repertoires in COVID-19. Trimming removed 0 bases from V and 0 bases from J; junction bases left unmatched: 7. Germline CDR1 SGHTA, CDR2 FQGNSA. The CDR3 has 17 amino acids. Data came from immunoSEQ multiplex PCR; TCRdb stores just in-frame clones and leaves some out. This sample has tens of thousands of clones, with 75% to 90% found just once. The receptor comes from a man aged 45-65 years with active COVID-19. The sequencing sample was made of peripheral blood. The gene calls are TRBV7-2 and TRBJ1-1; 7 bases align to TRBD1. CDR3 sequence: CASSLAAGGRMNTEAFF. In DNA form, the CDR3 reads TGTGCCAGCAGCTTAGCGGCAGGGGGTCGCATGAACACTGAAGCTTTCTTT. Complete variable domain (other parts from reference TRBV7-2 and TRBJ1-1): GAGVSQSPSNKVTEKGKDVELRCDPISGHTALYWYRQSLGQGLEFLIYFQGNSAPDKSGLPSDRFSAERTGGSVSTLTIQRTQQEDSAVYLCASSLAAGGRMNTEAFFGQGTRLTVV.